One sample yielded the 16 T cell receptor beta chains listed below, sequenced in a study of Ad26.COV2.S vaccination and SARS-CoV-2 variants. The repertoire was sequenced with immunoSEQ multiplex PCR; TCRdb's copy has only in-frame clones and lacks some. Of 350,000 to 500,000 clones listed, roughly 89% were seen once; the top ten hold roughly 2.5%. Specified treatment: some 19 received Ad26.COV2.S at low or high dose, single or two shots; a few received placebo; per-sample allocation not given. Repertoires come from day 63 after the first vaccine or placebo injection. The sequences come from peripheral blood, collected in a trial of Ad26.COV2.S vaccine versus placebo. These receptor sequences come from a person between 18 and 65 years old who received the Ad26.COV2.S COVID-19 vaccine or a placebo.

This chain links TRBV5-1 with TRBJ2-2; D possibly matches TRBD1 or TRBD2 (5 bases each). Per germline, CDR1 SGHRS and CDR2 YFSETQ. V lost 4 bases and J 6 bases, leaving 19 bases between the germline ends. The CDR3 is made up of 16 amino acids. The CDR3 sequence: CASSINLRDRAGELFF. The CDR3 DNA sequence: TGCGCCAGCAGCATAAACCTCAGGGACCGGGCCGGGGAGCTGTTTTTT. Variable domain in full (rest from reference TRBV5-1 and TRBJ2-2): KAGVTQTPRYLIKTRGQQVTLSCSPISGHRSVSWYQQTPGQGLQFLFEYFSETQRNKGNFPGRFSGRQFSNSRSEMNVSTLELGDSALYLCASSINLRDRAGELFFGEGSRLTVL.

This chain links TRBV3-1 (or the pseudogene TRBV3-2) with TRBJ2-3; a possible D gene is TRBD2 (6 bases). Trimming took off 4 bases at V and 6 bases at J, with 17 bases between the two ends. Germline assignment: CDR1 LGHDT and CDR2 YNNKEL (reference sequence). This CDR3 has 15 amino acids. CDR3 nucleotides: TGTGCCAGCAGCCTCGGGACTCCCCGGGTGGATACGCAGTATTTT. Translated: CASSLGTPRVDTQYF.

The V call is TRBV11-2, the J call TRBJ1-4; the match to TRBD1 covers 7 bases. The CDR3 length is 17 residues. From germline, CDR1 is SGHAT and CDR2 FQNNGV. V was pared by 3 bases and J by 8 bases, with 15 bases of the junction left unmatched. The CDR3 region has the DNA TGTGCCAGCAGCTTCTGGGCAGGGGGTGGGAATGTCGAAAAACTGTTTTTT. It specifies CASSFWAGGGNVEKLFF. Full variable domain (outside the CDR3, taken from reference TRBV11-2 and TRBJ1-4): EAGVAQSPRYKIIEKRQSVAFWCNPISGHATLYWYQQILGQGPKLLIQFQNNGVVDDSQLPKDRFSAERLKGVDSTLKIQPAKLEDSAVYLCASSFWAGGGNVEKLFFGSGTQLSVL.

Only a few counts were recorded for this clone. The genes are TRBV7-2 and TRBJ1-2; D might be TRBD1 (5 bases). The V end was cut by 5 bases, the J end by 5 bases, with 24 bases between. The CDR3 runs 17 residues. Germline CDR1 SGHTA, CDR2 FQGNSA. The CDR3 region is CASSLRLLAGPSYGYTF. The CDR3 DNA sequence: TGTGCCAGCAGCCTCCGACTGCTTGCGGGGCCAAGTTATGGCTACACCTTC.

The chain joins TRBV5-1 to TRBJ1-6; TRBD1 matches at 8 bases. CDR1 and CDR2 from the germline V gene are SGHRS and YFSETQ. V trimming: 1 base; J trimming: 9 bases; junction bases outside the gene matches: 9. This CDR3 contains 16 residues. The CDR3 is CASSLWSGGFGSPLHF. The CDR3 DNA reads TGCGCCAGCAGCTTGTGGTCAGGGGGCTTTGGTTCACCCCTCCACTTT. Full variable domain (missing parts from reference TRBV5-1 and TRBJ1-6): KAGVTQTPRYLIKTRGQQVTLSCSPISGHRSVSWYQQTPGQGLQFLFEYFSETQRNKGNFPGRFSGRQFSNSRSEMNVSTLELGDSALYLCASSLWSGGFGSPLHFGNGTRLTVT.

The chain has TRBV11-3 and TRBJ1-5; no definite D call. V was shortened by 3 bases and J by 6 bases, with 9 bases between the two germline ends. Germline values: CDR1 SGHNT, CDR2 YENEEA. The CDR3 has 13 residues. CDR3 sequence reads: CASSLRVGQPQHF. The CDR3 DNA is TGTGCCAGCAGCTTGAGGGTCGGTCAGCCCCAGCATTTT.

With regard to this clone: Other DNA sequences of this sample code for an identical CDR3. The chain employs TRBV4-3 and TRBJ2-7, with 13 bases aligning to TRBD2. Germline trimming cut 3 bases from V and 0 bases from J; bases unmatched to any gene: 2. The germline V gene has CDR1 LGHNA and CDR2 YSLEER. The CDR3 runs 16 residues. CDR3 in amino acids: CASSQGLAGSSYEQYF. The CDR3, as DNA: TGCGCCAGCAGCCAGGGACTAGCGGGGAGCTCCTACGAGCAGTACTTC.

This CDR3 reads CASTPSFGGGRERLGYTF. CDR3 sequence (DNA): TGCGCCAGCACCCCAAGCTTCGGGGGGGGGCGAGAGAGGTTAGGCTACACCTTC. The rearrangement joins TRBV10-1 to TRBJ1-2, with D perhaps matching TRBD1 (6 bases). Germline V gives CDR1 WNHNN, CDR2 SYGVQD (reference sequence). With 7 bases removed from V and 8 bases from J, the gap between germline ends came to 32 bases. The CDR3 is 18 amino acids.

The chain uses TRBV7-9 and TRBJ2-3; weak D call: TRBD2 (6 bases). This CDR3 spans 16 amino acids. V lost 1 base and J 8 bases, leaving 19 bases between the germline ends. Germline assignment: CDR1 SEHNR and CDR2 FQNEAQ (reference sequence). This chain's CDR3 is CASSLVAGWDRGTQYF. The CDR3 DNA is TGTGCCAGCAGCTTAGTGGCGGGATGGGATCGGGGTACGCAGTATTTT.

This clone was picked up one time. The chain is built from TRBV7-2 and TRBJ1-6; TRBD1 might be the D (6 bases). Germline CDR1 and CDR2: SGHTA and FQGNSA. Trimming took 2 bases from V and 7 from J, leaving 15 bases between them. The CDR3 totals 16 residues. CDR3 DNA: TGTGCCAGCAGCTTAAGGCCCAGGGGTACCAATTCACCCCTCCACTTT. This codes for CASSLRPRGTNSPLHF.

The rearrangement links TRBV19 to TRBJ1-1; tentative D call: TRBD1 (5 bases). Germline V gives CDR1 LNHDA, CDR2 SQIVND (reference sequence). This CDR3 has 14 residues. Trimming stripped 6 bases from V and 2 bases from J, with 13 bases between. The DNA of the CDR3 is TGTGCCAGTAGCCACAGGTCGCCCAACACTGAAGCTTTCTTT. Translated, it gives CASSHRSPNTEAFF.

This rearrangement joins TRBV28 to TRBJ2-7; D gene ambiguous. V lost 2 bases to trimming and J lost 3 bases, with 8 bases between them. The length of the CDR3 is 13 residues. Germline CDR1 MDHEN, CDR2 SYDVKM. The CDR3 coding sequence is TGTGCCAGCAGTTTAGGTGGGTTCTACGAGCAGTACTTC. Residues: CASSLGGFYEQYF.

The genes are TRBV3-1 (or the pseudogene TRBV3-2) and TRBJ2-1, with D hard to call. The length of the CDR3 is 12 residues. CDR1 is LGHDT, CDR2 YNNKEL, per germline (reference sequence). The V gene lost 0 bases and the J gene lost 10 bases, with 7 bases spanning the gap. The CDR3 coding sequence is TGTGCCAGCAGCCAAGATGGGGTGGAGCAGTTCTTC. Its translation is CASSQDGVEQFF.

The V and J genes are TRBV6-6 and TRBJ1-1; D is possibly TRBD1 (6 bases). Trimming took 9 bases from V and 0 from J, leaving 14 bases between them. Per germline, CDR1 MNHNY and CDR2 SVGAGI (reference sequence). The CDR3 is 14 amino acids. For the CDR3, the DNA is TGTGCCAGTTCCAAAGGACAGATGAACACTGAAGCTTTCTTT. Its protein product is CASSKGQMNTEAFF.

Regarding this clone: The junction and the germline gene differ at one end; a read error may be behind it. The chain has TRBV6-5 and TRBJ2-5; tentatively, D is TRBD1 or TRBD2 (5 bases each). The CDR3 covers 13 residues. Per the germline V gene, CDR1 is MNHEY and CDR2 is SVGAGI. DNA for the CDR3: TGTGCCCGCAGTTGGGACGTCCGTGGGACCCAGTACTTC. Residues: CARSWDVRGTQYF.

The chain carries TRBV4-2 and TRBJ2-2; 8 bases agree with TRBD1. Unmatched junction bases numbered 5, after V lost 1 base and J lost 7 bases. This CDR3 spans 15 amino acids. The V gene's germline CDR1 is LGHNA and CDR2 YNFKEQ. CDR3 nucleotides: TGTGCCAGCAGCCAAGGGACAGGGTTCTACGGGGAGCTGTTTTTT. As protein: CASSQGTGFYGELFF.